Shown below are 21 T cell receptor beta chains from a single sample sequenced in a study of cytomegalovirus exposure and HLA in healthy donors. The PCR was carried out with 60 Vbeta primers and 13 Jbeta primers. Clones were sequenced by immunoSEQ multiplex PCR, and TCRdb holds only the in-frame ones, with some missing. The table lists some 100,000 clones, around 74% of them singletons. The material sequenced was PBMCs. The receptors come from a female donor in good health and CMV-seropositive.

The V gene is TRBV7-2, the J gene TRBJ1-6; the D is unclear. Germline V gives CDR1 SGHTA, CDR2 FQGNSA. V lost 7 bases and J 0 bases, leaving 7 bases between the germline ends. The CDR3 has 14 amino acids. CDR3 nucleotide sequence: TGTGCCAGCAACTATGGCTCCTATAATTCACCCCTCCACTTT. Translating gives CASNYGSYNSPLHF.

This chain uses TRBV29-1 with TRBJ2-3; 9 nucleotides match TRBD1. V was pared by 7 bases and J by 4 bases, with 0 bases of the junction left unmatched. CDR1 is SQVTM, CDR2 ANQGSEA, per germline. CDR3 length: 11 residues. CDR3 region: CSGTGADTQYF. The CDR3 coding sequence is TGCAGCGGGACAGGGGCAGATACGCAGTATTTT.

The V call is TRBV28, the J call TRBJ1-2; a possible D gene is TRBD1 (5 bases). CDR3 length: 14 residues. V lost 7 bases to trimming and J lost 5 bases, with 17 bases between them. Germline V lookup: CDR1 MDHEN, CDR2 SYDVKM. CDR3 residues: CASTRAVTRYGYTF. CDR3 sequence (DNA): TGTGCCAGCACCAGGGCCGTTACTCGATATGGCTACACCTTC.

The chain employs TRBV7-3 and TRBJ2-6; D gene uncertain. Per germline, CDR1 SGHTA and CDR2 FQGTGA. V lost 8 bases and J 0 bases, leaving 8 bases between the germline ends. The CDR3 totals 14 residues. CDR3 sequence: CASQIDSGANVLTF. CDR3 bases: TGTGCCAGCCAGATTGACTCTGGGGCCAACGTCCTGACTTTC.

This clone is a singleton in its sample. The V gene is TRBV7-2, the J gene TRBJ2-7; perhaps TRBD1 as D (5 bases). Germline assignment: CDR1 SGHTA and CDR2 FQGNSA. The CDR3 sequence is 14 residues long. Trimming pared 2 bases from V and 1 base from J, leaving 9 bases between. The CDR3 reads CASSLSDRSYEQYF. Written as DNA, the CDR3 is TGTGCCAGCAGCTTATCCGACAGATCCTACGAGCAGTACTTC.

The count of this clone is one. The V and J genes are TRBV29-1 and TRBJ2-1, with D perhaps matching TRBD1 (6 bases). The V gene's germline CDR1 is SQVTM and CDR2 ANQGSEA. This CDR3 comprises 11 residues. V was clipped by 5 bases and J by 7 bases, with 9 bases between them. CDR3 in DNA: TGCAGCGTTAGGACAGAAAATGAGCAGTTCTTC. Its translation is CSVRTENEQFF.

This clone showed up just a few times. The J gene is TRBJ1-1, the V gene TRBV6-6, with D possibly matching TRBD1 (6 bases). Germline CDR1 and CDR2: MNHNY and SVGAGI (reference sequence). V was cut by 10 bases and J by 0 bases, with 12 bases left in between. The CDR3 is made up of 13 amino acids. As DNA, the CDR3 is TGTGCCACCGATTGGGACATGAACACTGAAGCTTTCTTT. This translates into CATDWDMNTEAFF.

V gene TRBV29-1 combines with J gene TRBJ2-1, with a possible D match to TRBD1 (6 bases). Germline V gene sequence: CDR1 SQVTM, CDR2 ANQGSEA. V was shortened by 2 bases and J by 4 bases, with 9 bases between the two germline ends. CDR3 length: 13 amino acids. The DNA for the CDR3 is TGCAGCGTTGAAAGGACAGCTTACAATGAGCAGTTCTTC. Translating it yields CSVERTAYNEQFF.

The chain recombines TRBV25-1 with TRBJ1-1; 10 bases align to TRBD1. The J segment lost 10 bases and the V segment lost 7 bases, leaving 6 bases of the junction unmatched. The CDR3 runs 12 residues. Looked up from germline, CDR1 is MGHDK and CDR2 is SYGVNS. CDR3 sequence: CASTPGQGGAFF. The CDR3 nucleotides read TGTGCCAGCACCCCTGGACAGGGGGGAGCTTTCTTT.

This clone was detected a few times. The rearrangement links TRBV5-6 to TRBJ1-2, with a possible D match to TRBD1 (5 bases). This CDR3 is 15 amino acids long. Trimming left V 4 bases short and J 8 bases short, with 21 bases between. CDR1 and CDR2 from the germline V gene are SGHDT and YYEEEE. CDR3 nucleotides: TGTGCCAGCAGCCCCGCAGCACAGGCGGTAGGAGGCTACACCTTC. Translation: CASSPAAQAVGGYTF.

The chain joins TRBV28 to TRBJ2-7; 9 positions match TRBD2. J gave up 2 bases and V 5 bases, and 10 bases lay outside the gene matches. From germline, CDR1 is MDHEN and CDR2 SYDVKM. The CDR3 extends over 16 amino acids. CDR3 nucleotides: TGTGCCAGCAGTACCACTTATGCGGGAGGGCCCTACGAGCAGTACTTC. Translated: CASSTTYAGGPYEQYF. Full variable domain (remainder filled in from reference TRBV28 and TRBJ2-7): DVKVTQSSRYLVKRTGEKVFLECVQDMDHENMFWYRQDPGLGLRLIYFSYDVKMKEKGDIPEGYSVSREKKERFSLILESASTNQTSMYLCASSTTYAGGPYEQYFGPGTRLTVT.

CDR3 protein: CASSQDARDRGIGNQPQHF. The DNA of the CDR3 is TGTGCCAGCAGCCAAGACGCCCGCGACAGGGGAATCGGCAATCAGCCCCAGCATTTT. The rearrangement joins TRBV4-2 to TRBJ1-5; 8 nucleotides align to TRBD1. The CDR3 totals 19 residues. The germline V gene encodes CDR1 LGHNA and CDR2 YNFKEQ. The trim removed 0 bases at V and 2 bases at J, leaving 12 bases unmatched.

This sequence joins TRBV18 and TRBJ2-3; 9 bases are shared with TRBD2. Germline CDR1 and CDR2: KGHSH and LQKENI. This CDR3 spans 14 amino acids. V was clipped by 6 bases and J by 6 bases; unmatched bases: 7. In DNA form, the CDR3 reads TGTGCCAGCTCGTCGACTAGCGGCATGGATACGCAGTATTTT. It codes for CASSSTSGMDTQYF.

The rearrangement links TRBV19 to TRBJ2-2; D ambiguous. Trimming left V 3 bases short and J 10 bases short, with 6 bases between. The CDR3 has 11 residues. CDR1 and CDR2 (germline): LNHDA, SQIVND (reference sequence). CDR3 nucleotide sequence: TGTGCCAGTAGTATCGGTCCGGAGCTGTTTTTT. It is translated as CASSIGPELFF. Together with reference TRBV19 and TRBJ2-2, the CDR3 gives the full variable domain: DGGITQSPKYLFRKEGQNVTLSCEQNLNHDAMYWYRQDPGQGLRLIYYSQIVNDFQKGDIAEGYSVSREKKESFPLTVTSAQKNPTAFYLCASSIGPELFFGEGSRLTVL.

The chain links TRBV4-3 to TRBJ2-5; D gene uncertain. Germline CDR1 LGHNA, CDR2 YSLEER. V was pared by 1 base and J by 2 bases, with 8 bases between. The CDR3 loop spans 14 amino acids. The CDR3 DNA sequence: TGCGCCAGCAGCCAAGTCTATAGTCAAGAGACCCAGTACTTC. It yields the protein CASSQVYSQETQYF.

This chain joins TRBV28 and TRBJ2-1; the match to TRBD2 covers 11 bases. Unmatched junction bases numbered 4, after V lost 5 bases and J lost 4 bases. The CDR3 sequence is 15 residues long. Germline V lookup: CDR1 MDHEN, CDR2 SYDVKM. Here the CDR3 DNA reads TGTGCCAGCAGTAGACTAGCGGGGAGGTACAATGAGCAGTTCTTC. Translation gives CASSRLAGRYNEQFF.

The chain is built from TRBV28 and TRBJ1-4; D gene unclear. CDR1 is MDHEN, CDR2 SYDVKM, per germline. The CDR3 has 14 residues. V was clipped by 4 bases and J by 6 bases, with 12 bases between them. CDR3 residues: CASSSRRQDEKLFF. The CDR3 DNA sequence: TGTGCCAGCAGTTCCAGACGGCAGGATGAAAAACTGTTTTTT. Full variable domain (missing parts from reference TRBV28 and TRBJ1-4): DVKVTQSSRYLVKRTGEKVFLECVQDMDHENMFWYRQDPGLGLRLIYFSYDVKMKEKGDIPEGYSVSREKKERFSLILESASTNQTSMYLCASSSRRQDEKLFFGSGTQLSVL.

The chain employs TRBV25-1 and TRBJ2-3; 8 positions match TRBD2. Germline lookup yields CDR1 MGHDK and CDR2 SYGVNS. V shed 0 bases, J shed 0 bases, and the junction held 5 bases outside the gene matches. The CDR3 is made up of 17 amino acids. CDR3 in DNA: TGTGCCAGCAGTGAATATAGGTTAGCGGGGAGCACAGATACGCAGTATTTT. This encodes CASSEYRLAGSTDTQYF.

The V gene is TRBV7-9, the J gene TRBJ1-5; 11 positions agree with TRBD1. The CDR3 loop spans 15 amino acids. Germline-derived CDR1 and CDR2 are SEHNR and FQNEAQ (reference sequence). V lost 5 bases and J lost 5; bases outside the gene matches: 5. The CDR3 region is CASSPGTGGDQPQHF. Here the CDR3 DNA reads TGTGCCAGCAGCCCTGGGACAGGGGGAGATCAGCCCCAGCATTTT.

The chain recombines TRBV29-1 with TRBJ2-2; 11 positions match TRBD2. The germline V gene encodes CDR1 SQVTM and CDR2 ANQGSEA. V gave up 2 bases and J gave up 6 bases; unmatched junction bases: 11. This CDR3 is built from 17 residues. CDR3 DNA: TGCAGCGTTGAACAACTAGCGGGAGTTGGGTGGTCCGGGGAGCTGTTTTTT. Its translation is CSVEQLAGVGWSGELFF.

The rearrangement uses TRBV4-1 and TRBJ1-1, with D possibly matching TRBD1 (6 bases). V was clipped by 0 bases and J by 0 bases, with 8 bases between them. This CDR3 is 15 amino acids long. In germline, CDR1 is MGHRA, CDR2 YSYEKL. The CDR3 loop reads CASSQDPGVNTEAFF. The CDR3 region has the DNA TGCGCCAGCAGCCAAGATCCAGGGGTGAACACTGAAGCTTTCTTT.